One and the same sample provided the 20 T cell receptor beta chains below, sequenced in a study of shared clonotypes between healthy human individuals. TCRdb's copy holds only in-frame clones and misses some; the assay was immunoSEQ multiplex PCR. The sample carries around 1.4 million clones, about 98.5% recorded once. What was sequenced was naive CD4+ T cells sorted from blood. Noted subset: CD45RA+ positively selected. The receptor source for this set is a young man in good health.

V is TRBV9 and J is TRBJ2-3; D unresolved. Germline CDR1 SGDLS, CDR2 YYNGEE. V lost 0 bases and J 4 bases, leaving 12 bases between the germline ends. This CDR3 contains 15 residues. The CDR3 DNA follows: TGTGCCAGCAGCGTAGATGCAGTAGGCTCAGATACGCAGTATTTT. Residues: CASSVDAVGSDTQYF.

The chain links TRBV29-1 to TRBJ1-1; no reliable D call. V was clipped by 7 bases and J by 1 base, with 10 bases between them. The CDR3 runs 12 residues. Germline CDR1 SQVTM, CDR2 ANQGSEA. The CDR3 nucleotides read TGCAGCGCGGGCGGACGGAACACTGAAGCTTTCTTT. Translation: CSAGGRNTEAFF.

V and J are TRBV13 and TRBJ1-4; the D is unclear. Trimming removed 6 bases from V and 2 bases from J, with 13 bases in between. The V gene's germline CDR1 is PRHDT and CDR2 FYEKMQ (reference sequence). This CDR3 region has 15 residues. CDR3 sequence: CASRSYRRTNEKLFF. CDR3 sequence (DNA): TGTGCCAGCAGAAGCTACAGAAGGACTAATGAAAAACTGTTTTTT.

This sequence joins TRBV15 and TRBJ1-2; D not resolved. Trimming pared 0 bases from V and 3 bases from J, leaving 14 bases between. CDR1 and CDR2 (germline): LNHNV, YYDKDF (reference sequence). There are 16 residues in the CDR3. As DNA, the CDR3 is TGTGCCACCAGCAGAGATTCATCTTCAGCGGACTATGGCTACACCTTC. This encodes CATSRDSSSADYGYTF.

The chain carries TRBV15 and TRBJ2-5; perhaps TRBD2 as D (6 bases). The germline V gene has CDR1 LNHNV and CDR2 YYDKDF (reference sequence). This CDR3 is 15 amino acids long. V lost 1 base, J lost 2 bases, and 11 bases lay in between. The chain's CDR3 is CATSRGGSGQETQYF. Written as DNA, the CDR3 is TGTGCCACCAGCAGAGGAGGTAGCGGACAAGAGACCCAGTACTTC.

The rearrangement links TRBV5-1 to TRBJ2-2; 12 nucleotides agree with TRBD1. Germline CDR1 reads SGHRS; CDR2 reads YFSETQ. The ends lost 6 bases at V and 6 bases at J; junction bases unmatched: 6. This CDR3 is 15 amino acids long. The CDR3 loop is CASTAGTGGSGELFF. The DNA for the CDR3 is TGCGCCAGCACCGCCGGGACAGGGGGCTCCGGGGAGCTGTTTTTT. Looking up the rest from reference TRBV5-1 and TRBJ2-2 gives the full variable domain: KAGVTQTPRYLIKTRGQQVTLSCSPISGHRSVSWYQQTPGQGLQFLFEYFSETQRNKGNFPGRFSGRQFSNSRSEMNVSTLELGDSALYLCASTAGTGGSGELFFGEGSRLTVL.

V gene TRBV11-2 combines with J gene TRBJ2-1; D is uncertain. CDR1 and CDR2 from the germline V gene are SGHAT and FQNNGV. This CDR3 comprises 14 residues. The germline V and J ends were trimmed by 3 bases and 0 bases, with 6 bases remaining between them. CDR3 protein: CASSFPSSYNEQFF. Written as DNA, the CDR3 is TGTGCCAGCAGCTTTCCTAGCTCCTACAATGAGCAGTTCTTC. The entire variable domain, with the rest obtained from reference TRBV11-2 and TRBJ2-1, is as follows: EAGVAQSPRYKIIEKRQSVAFWCNPISGHATLYWYQQILGQGPKLLIQFQNNGVVDDSQLPKDRFSAERLKGVDSTLKIQPAKLEDSAVYLCASSFPSSYNEQFFGPGTRLTVL.

The chain combines TRBV10-2 with TRBJ2-5; 9 bases match TRBD2. Germline CDR1 and CDR2: WSHSY and SAAADI. The CDR3 is made up of 15 amino acids. The trim removed 4 bases at V and 6 bases at J, leaving 9 bases unmatched. The CDR3 bases are TGCGCCAGCAGTGGGTTTGAGCGGGAGGTCAAGACCCAGTACTTC. Translated, it gives CASSGFEREVKTQYF.

For the CDR3, the DNA is TGTGCCAGCACTCTGCGGGGAGGAGGGTATGAAAAACTGTTTTTT. This sequence encodes CASTLRGGGYEKLFF. This chain links TRBV6-6 with TRBJ1-4, with no clear D. This CDR3 region has 15 residues. The V gene lost 7 bases and the J gene lost 6 bases, with 18 bases spanning the gap. Germline values: CDR1 MNHNY, CDR2 SVGAGI (reference sequence).

The chain recombines TRBV20-1 with TRBJ2-5; D is undetermined. V lost 3 bases, J lost 5 bases, and 7 bases lay in between. Germline CDR1 reads DFQATT; CDR2 reads SNEGSKA (reference sequence). The CDR3 contains 11 residues. In DNA, the CDR3 is TGCAGTGCTAGTCTGATGGAGACCCAGTACTTC. This encodes CSASLMETQYF.

This sequence joins TRBV6-1 and TRBJ2-2; 7 bases align to TRBD2. Germline loops: CDR1 MNHNS, CDR2 SASEGT. CDR3 length equals 17 residues. V lost 0 bases to trimming and J lost 5 bases; unmatched junction nucleotides: 9. CDR3 nucleotides: TGTGCCAGCAGTGAAGCGTTCGGACTAGGCACGACCGGGGAGCTGTTTTTT. As protein: CASSEAFGLGTTGELFF.

The chain employs TRBV12-2 and TRBJ1-2. TRBV12-2 is tagged as a pseudogene. The CDR3 is 15 amino acids. For the CDR3, the DNA is TGTGCAAGTCGCCCCCGAAGGTGGGGAGTTCGGGGCTACACCTTC. It translates to CASRPRRWGVRGYTF.

The V and J genes are TRBV27 and TRBJ2-7; D may be TRBD1 or TRBD2 (5 bases each). This CDR3 is 14 amino acids long. Germline V gene lookup returns CDR1 MNHEY and CDR2 SMNVEV (reference sequence). V dropped 2 bases and J dropped 2 bases, with 10 bases sitting between them. The DNA of the CDR3 is TGTGCCAGCAGTTTAACGGGGCCTGCCTACGAGCAGTACTTC. Residues: CASSLTGPAYEQYF.

V usage is TRBV28 and J usage is TRBJ2-1; no reliable D call. The CDR3 extends over 15 amino acids. The germline CDR1 and CDR2 sequences are MDHEN and SYDVKM. V was pared by 6 bases and J by 5 bases, with 17 bases between. DNA for the CDR3: TGTGCCAGCAGGCAAAGGTCCGGTCTTAACAATGAGCAGTTCTTC. Its translation is CASRQRSGLNNEQFF.

V gene TRBV9 combines with J gene TRBJ2-1; D is uncertain. Trimming took off 0 bases at V and 0 bases at J, with 10 bases between the two ends. Germline V gene sequence: CDR1 SGDLS, CDR2 YYNGEE. The CDR3 is 16 residues long. The CDR3 region is CASSVGHAGSYNEQFF. The CDR3 region has the DNA TGTGCCAGCAGCGTAGGACATGCTGGCTCCTACAATGAGCAGTTCTTC.

The chain is built from TRBV7-6 and TRBJ2-3; 7 bases fit TRBD2. Germline V gene sequence: CDR1 SGHVS, CDR2 FNYEAQ. Unmatched junction bases numbered 3, after V lost 6 bases and J lost 0 bases. The CDR3 length is 14 residues. The CDR3 region is CASRGAGSTDTQYF. Here the CDR3 DNA reads TGTGCCAGCAGAGGAGCGGGGAGCACAGATACGCAGTATTTT.

The chain carries TRBV6-5 and TRBJ2-1; 8 bases match TRBD2. Germline V lookup: CDR1 MNHEY, CDR2 SVGAGI. The CDR3 extends over 12 amino acids. V shed 6 bases, J shed 13 bases, and the junction held 8 bases outside the gene matches. The CDR3 sequence is CASSPGTSNQFF. The CDR3 region has the DNA TGTGCCAGCAGCCCCGGGACTAGTAATCAGTTCTTC.

This clone appeared once. This rearrangement joins TRBV5-1 to TRBJ2-2; D might be TRBD2 (6 bases). This CDR3 has 16 amino acids. Looked up from germline, CDR1 is SGHRS and CDR2 is YFSETQ. Trimming pared 4 bases from V and 6 bases from J, leaving 19 bases between. This CDR3 is CASSGRSGLSAGELFF. The DNA for the CDR3 is TGCGCCAGCAGCGGTAGGAGCGGGTTATCAGCCGGGGAGCTGTTTTTT.

V and J are TRBV4-1 and TRBJ2-7; 9 nucleotides agree with TRBD2. CDR1 and CDR2 from the germline V gene are MGHRA and YSYEKL. With V trimmed by 2 bases and J by 2 bases, 13 bases remained unmatched. CDR3 length equals 18 residues. The CDR3 loop is CASSQQFLTSGFAYEQYF. The CDR3 region has the DNA TGCGCCAGCAGCCAACAATTCCTAACTAGCGGGTTCGCCTACGAGCAGTACTTC.

This chain uses TRBV4-3 with TRBJ2-1; the D is unclear. Trimming took off 1 base at V and 9 bases at J, with 4 bases between the two ends. Germline loops: CDR1 LGHNA, CDR2 YSLEER. The CDR3 loop spans 11 amino acids. CDR3 sequence reads: CASSQGPEQFF. The CDR3 nucleotides read TGCGCCAGCAGCCAAGGGCCTGAGCAGTTCTTC.